What follows are 31 T cell receptor beta chains derived from one specimen sequenced in a study of blood T cell repertoires in COVID-19. Profiling relied on immunoSEQ multiplex PCR, and the TCRdb table lists in-frame clones only, not all of them. The sample gives some 100,000 clones, roughly 85% of which show up once; 16% is in the top ten. Sequencing was done on a sample of peripheral blood. The receptors originated from a human donor in a cohort sampled during active COVID-19.

The rearrangement links TRBV3-1 (or the pseudogene TRBV3-2) to TRBJ2-7; D unresolved. Looked up from germline, CDR1 is LGHDT and CDR2 is YNNKEL (reference sequence). The CDR3 loop spans 12 amino acids. With 0 bases removed from V and 2 bases from J, the gap between germline ends came to 2 bases. The CDR3 spells CASSQDTYEQYF. CDR3 bases: TGTGCCAGCAGCCAAGATACCTACGAGCAGTACTTC.

The genes are TRBV15 and TRBJ1-4; D possibly corresponds to TRBD1 (5 bases). CDR3 size: 14 residues. Germline lookup yields CDR1 LNHNV and CDR2 YYDKDF (reference sequence). V lost 0 bases, J lost 7 bases, and 9 bases lay in between. CDR3 amino acids: CATSRDLQAEKLFF. CDR3 sequence (DNA): TGTGCCACCAGCAGAGACCTACAGGCTGAAAAACTGTTTTTT.

This clone has just a few counts. The chain combines TRBV5-8 with TRBJ1-2; no definite D call. Trimming cost V 1 base and J 8 bases, with 24 bases left between them. The CDR3 is made up of 17 amino acids. Germline V CDR1 and CDR2: SGHTS, YDEGEE. The CDR3 DNA is TGTGCCAGCAGCTTGTCCCCTCTCAGTGCCGGAGGGAAAGGCTACACCTTC. Protein sequence: CASSLSPLSAGGKGYTF. Complete variable domain (other parts from reference TRBV5-8 and TRBJ1-2): EAGVTQSPTHLIKTRGQQATLRCSPISGHTSVYWYQQALGLGLQFLLWYDEGEERNRGNFPPRFSGRQFPNYSSELNVNALELEDSALYLCASSLSPLSAGGKGYTFGSGTRLTVV.

V usage is TRBV11-2 and J usage is TRBJ1-5, with 8 bases aligning to TRBD1. The CDR3 runs to 19 residues. Germline CDR1 reads SGHAT; CDR2 reads FQNNGV. Germline trimming cut 1 base from V and 4 bases from J; bases unmatched to any gene: 15. DNA of the CDR3: TGTGCCAGCAGCTTAGCACCTAACAGGGGGGGTTCTGATAATCAGCCCCAGCATTTT. It codes for CASSLAPNRGGSDNQPQHF.

This clone was detected ten times or more. The chain joins TRBV28 to TRBJ2-7; D unresolved. V was clipped by 5 bases and J by 3 bases, with 11 bases between them. This CDR3 has 13 amino acids. Looked up from germline, CDR1 is MDHEN and CDR2 is SYDVKM. The CDR3 protein is CASSPGASYEQYF. The CDR3 coding sequence is TGTGCCAGCAGTCCTGGAGCCAGCTACGAGCAGTACTTC.

This clone was picked up a small number of times. This chain uses TRBV11-2 with TRBJ2-3, with 9 bases lining up with TRBD1. V gave up 5 bases and J gave up 5 bases; unmatched junction bases: 14. The CDR3 loop spans 17 amino acids. CDR1 is SGHAT, CDR2 FQNNGV, per germline. DNA of the CDR3: TGTGCCAGCAGCCTCCGGACAGGGGCGACGTCGCAAGATACGCAGTATTTT. Protein sequence: CASSLRTGATSQDTQYF.

The rearrangement uses TRBV11-2 and TRBJ1-1; D unclear. V was cut by 1 base and J by 1 base, with 19 bases left in between. In germline, CDR1 is SGHAT, CDR2 FQNNGV. The CDR3 is made up of 18 amino acids. The CDR3 nucleotides are TGTGCCAGCAGCTTAGGGGTAGGAGGGCCTTCCAAGAACACTGAAGCTTTCTTT. This codes for CASSLGVGGPSKNTEAFF. Complete variable domain (other parts from reference TRBV11-2 and TRBJ1-1): EAGVAQSPRYKIIEKRQSVAFWCNPISGHATLYWYQQILGQGPKLLIQFQNNGVVDDSQLPKDRFSAERLKGVDSTLKIQPAKLEDSAVYLCASSLGVGGPSKNTEAFFGQGTRLTVV.

The chain links TRBV6-5 to TRBJ2-1; D might be TRBD2 (7 bases). V lost 2 bases, J lost 0 bases, and 11 bases lay in between. The CDR3 covers 16 residues. Germline CDR1 and CDR2: MNHEY and SVGAGI. The CDR3 DNA reads TGTGCCAGCAGTTACGGGGGCGGGAGCTCCTACAATGAGCAGTTCTTC. This translates into CASSYGGGSSYNEQFF.

The chain uses TRBV19 and TRBJ2-2; a weak D match, TRBD2 (5 bases). Trimming shortened V by 5 bases and J by 0 bases, and 13 bases separated the two germline ends. The germline CDR1 and CDR2 sequences are LNHDA and SQIVND (reference sequence). There are 16 residues in the CDR3. The CDR3: CASSRISGANTGELFF. CDR3 DNA sequence: TGTGCCAGTAGTCGAATCAGCGGAGCGAACACCGGGGAGCTGTTTTTT.

The chain combines TRBV7-8 with TRBJ2-5; 8 positions match TRBD2. Germline CDR1 and CDR2: SGHVS and FQNEAQ. The CDR3 sequence is 15 residues long. Losses at the gene ends were 5 bases for V and 1 base for J; bases not matched to a gene: 6. In nucleotides, the CDR3 is TGTGCCAGCAGCCTAAGCGGGGGAAGCCAAGAGACCCAGTACTTC. This translates into CASSLSGGSQETQYF.

This clone has just one count. The chain joins TRBV18 to TRBJ1-5, with D possibly matching TRBD1 (5 bases). Germline V gene data show CDR1 as KGHSH and CDR2 as LQKENI. CDR3 length: 14 amino acids. The V and J ends lost 4 bases and 9 bases respectively, with 16 bases between them. CDR3 DNA: TGTGCCAGCTCACTTGGTCAGGGCGATCGGCCCCAGCATTTT. It translates to CASSLGQGDRPQHF.

This clone showed up just once. The genes are TRBV5-1 and TRBJ2-1, with 12 bases lining up with TRBD2. The germline V gene encodes CDR1 SGHRS and CDR2 YFSETQ. The CDR3 sequence is 14 residues long. With V trimmed by 3 bases and J by 10 bases, 5 bases remained unmatched. The CDR3 sequence: CASSYGLAGHEQFF. CDR3 nucleotides: TGCGCCAGCAGCTACGGACTAGCGGGGCACGAGCAGTTCTTC.

The J gene is TRBJ2-3, the V gene TRBV9; 9 nucleotides align to TRBD2. The CDR3 spans 19 residues. CDR1 and CDR2 from the germline V gene are SGDLS and YYNGEE. V was pared by 2 bases and J by 0 bases, with 13 bases of the junction left unmatched. CDR3 sequence reads: CASSVASGKAWTSTDTQYF. The CDR3 DNA follows: TGTGCCAGCAGCGTTGCTAGCGGGAAAGCCTGGACTAGCACAGATACGCAGTATTTT.

The chain uses TRBV18 and TRBJ2-7, with 8 bases aligning to TRBD2. Germline trimming cut 3 bases from V and 3 bases from J; bases unmatched to any gene: 10. Germline values: CDR1 KGHSH, CDR2 LQKENI. The CDR3 extends over 16 amino acids. The CDR3 loop reads CASSPGPTSGFYEQYF. The CDR3 bases are TGTGCCAGCTCACCGGGGCCAACTAGCGGCTTCTACGAGCAGTACTTC.

This clone was counted ten times or more. The V gene is TRBV3-1 (or the pseudogene TRBV3-2), the J gene TRBJ2-3, with 10 bases fitting TRBD1. Germline lookup yields CDR1 LGHDT and CDR2 YNNKEL (reference sequence). J lost 8 bases, V lost 2 bases, and 1 base had no gene match. The CDR3 contains 13 residues. The CDR3: CASSQRTGGTQYF. For the CDR3, the DNA is TGTGCCAGCAGCCAACGGACAGGGGGTACGCAGTATTTT.

The chain recombines TRBV7-3 with TRBJ2-3; D possibly corresponds to TRBD2 (5 bases). Germline V CDR1 and CDR2: SGHTA, FQGTGA. The length of the CDR3 is 13 residues. V was clipped by 2 bases and J by 10 bases, with 13 bases between them. The CDR3 reads CASSLGSDGAQYF. The DNA for the CDR3 is TGTGCCAGCAGCTTAGGGTCAGACGGGGCGCAGTATTTT. The whole variable domain, remainder taken from reference TRBV7-3 and TRBJ2-3, is GAGVSQTPSNKVTEKGKYVELRCDPISGHTALYWYRQSLGQGPEFLIYFQGTGAADDSGLPNDRFFAVRPEGSVSTLKIQRTERGDSAVYLCASSLGSDGAQYFGPGTRLTVL.

The gene calls are TRBV28 and TRBJ2-1; TRBD1 matches 9 bases. The CDR3 runs to 13 residues. Germline CDR1 MDHEN, CDR2 SYDVKM. V lost 8 bases and J lost 11; bases outside the gene matches: 10. CDR3 residues: CASGTGPVYKQFF. As DNA, the CDR3 is TGTGCCAGCGGGACAGGGCCTGTGTACAAGCAGTTCTTC.

This clone was counted a few times. The J gene is TRBJ1-1, the V gene TRBV7-9; tentatively, D is TRBD1 (6 bases). The CDR3 is 12 residues long. V was cut by 5 bases and J by 8 bases, with 12 bases left in between. Germline V gene sequence: CDR1 SEHNR, CDR2 FQNEAQ (reference sequence). In nucleotides, the CDR3 is TGTGCCAGCAGCCATACAGGGACCGAAGCTTTCTTT. Encoded protein: CASSHTGTEAFF.

This clone was picked up one time. This chain connects TRBV5-1 to TRBJ2-1; D unclear. Deletions cut 4 bases from V and 6 bases from J, with 20 bases between. The germline gives CDR1 SGHRS, CDR2 YFSETQ. There are 16 residues in the CDR3. CDR3 residues: CASSPVTLLHVNEQFF. Here the CDR3 DNA reads TGCGCCAGCAGCCCCGTAACCCTCTTACACGTCAATGAGCAGTTCTTC.

This clone showed up just once. The chain couples TRBV20-1 to TRBJ1-1; no definite D call. This CDR3 contains 13 residues. Between the trimmed V and J ends, which lost 3 bases and 0 bases, there was a span of 8 bases. The V gene's germline CDR1 is DFQATT and CDR2 SNEGSKA (reference sequence). The CDR3 sequence is CSASVDMNTEAFF. Here the CDR3 DNA reads TGCAGTGCTAGTGTAGACATGAACACTGAAGCTTTCTTT.

This chain uses TRBV6-1 with TRBJ2-7; 9 nucleotides line up with TRBD1. The CDR3 contains 13 residues. Germline V gene lookup returns CDR1 MNHNS and CDR2 SASEGT. V shed 2 bases and J 5 bases; nucleotides not matched to a gene: 1. The CDR3 sequence is CASSERTGDEQYF. CDR3 DNA: TGTGCCAGCAGTGAAAGGACAGGGGACGAGCAGTACTTC.

The gene calls are TRBV24-1 and TRBJ2-3, with a possible D match to TRBD2 (6 bases). Germline loops: CDR1 KGHDR, CDR2 SFDVKD. The CDR3 is 15 amino acids. Trimming removed 4 bases from V and 0 bases from J, with 10 bases in between. DNA of the CDR3: TGTGCCACCAGTGAATGGGGAGGCAGCACAGATACGCAGTATTTT. Its protein is CATSEWGGSTDTQYF.

This sequence joins TRBV28 and TRBJ2-1; 9 bases are a match to TRBD1. V lost 0 bases, J lost 4 bases, and 10 bases stayed unmatched. In germline, CDR1 is MDHEN, CDR2 SYDVKM. CDR3 length equals 18 residues. The CDR3 DNA follows: TGTGCCAGCAGTTTATGGTCTCGGAACAGGGGGCTGTACAATGAGCAGTTCTTC. It translates to CASSLWSRNRGLYNEQFF.

This rearrangement joins TRBV3-1 (or the pseudogene TRBV3-2) to TRBJ2-7; 11 bases are a match to TRBD1. Losses at the gene ends were 0 bases for V and 0 bases for J; bases not matched to a gene: 7. The CDR3 spans 18 residues. From germline, CDR1 is LGHDT and CDR2 YNNKEL (reference sequence). DNA of the CDR3: TGTGCCAGCAGCCAAGATCTCTTCGGGACAGGGGGCTCCTACGAGCAGTACTTC. Translation gives CASSQDLFGTGGSYEQYF.

The chain couples TRBV18 to TRBJ1-3, with 9 bases aligning to TRBD1. V was pared by 6 bases and J by 2 bases, with 5 bases of the junction left unmatched. Germline V lookup: CDR1 KGHSH, CDR2 LQKENI. The CDR3 contains 15 residues. CDR3: CASSRGQGPGNTIYF. The CDR3 nucleotides are TGTGCCAGCTCGCGGGGACAGGGACCTGGAAACACCATATATTTT. Variable domain in full (rest from reference TRBV18 and TRBJ1-3): NAGVMQNPRHLVRRRGQEARLRCSPMKGHSHVYWYRQLPEEGLKFMVYLQKENIIDESGMPKERFSAEFPKEGPSILRIQQVVRGDSAAYFCASSRGQGPGNTIYFGEGSWLTVV.

The rearrangement joins TRBV5-1 to TRBJ2-5; 13 bases match TRBD2. From germline, CDR1 is SGHRS and CDR2 YFSETQ. J was trimmed by 2 bases and V by 0 bases; bases with no gene match: 4. CDR3 size: 17 residues. CDR3 nucleotides: TGCGCCAGCAGCTTGGTAGCGGGACTAGCGGGGCAAGAGACCCAGTACTTC. Protein: CASSLVAGLAGQETQYF.

The V and J genes are TRBV3-1 (or the pseudogene TRBV3-2) and TRBJ2-1, with D possibly TRBD2 on 6 matching bases. The CDR3 sequence is 16 residues long. CDR1 LGHDT and CDR2 YNNKEL come from the germline V gene (reference sequence). The V and J ends lost 3 bases and 6 bases respectively, with 18 bases between them. The CDR3 nucleotides are TGTGCCAGCAGCCACTACGGGGGTCCGACGGGCAATGAGCAGTTCTTC. Its protein is CASSHYGGPTGNEQFF.

In its sample, this clone was seen once. The chain joins TRBV10-1 to TRBJ2-1, with 11 bases lining up with TRBD2. The CDR3 length is 15 residues. Trimming cost V 3 bases and J 4 bases; bases outside gene matches: 2. Germline lookup yields CDR1 WNHNN and CDR2 SYGVQD (reference sequence). The CDR3 sequence: CASSERTSGYNEQFF. CDR3 DNA sequence: TGCGCCAGCAGTGAACGGACTAGCGGGTACAATGAGCAGTTCTTC.

This clone was seen only once. V is TRBV10-3 and J is TRBJ2-1; the match to TRBD1 covers 9 bases. CDR1 and CDR2 from the germline V gene are ENHRY and SYGVKD. J was trimmed by 9 bases and V by 6 bases; bases with no gene match: 12. This CDR3 region has 15 residues. The CDR3 region has the DNA TGTGCCATCAGGGGCACAGGGGGCGAAGTAAGTGAGCAGTTCTTC. It specifies CAIRGTGGEVSEQFF.

DNA of the CDR3: TGTGCCAGCTCGCTCGGGAACACTGAAGCTTTCTTT. It is translated as CASSLGNTEAFF. V gene TRBV18 combines with J gene TRBJ1-1; no reliable D call. The germline V and J ends were trimmed by 6 bases and 1 base, with 6 bases remaining between them. Germline V gene data show CDR1 as KGHSH and CDR2 as LQKENI. The CDR3 runs to 12 residues.

The chain recombines TRBV6-1 with TRBJ2-7; 7 bases align to TRBD1. The CDR3 contains 18 residues. Germline assignment: CDR1 MNHNS and CDR2 SASEGT. V lost 2 bases, J lost 0 bases, and 13 bases stayed unmatched. The CDR3 protein is CASSEPLTLGQSSYEQYF. CDR3 coding DNA: TGTGCCAGCAGTGAACCCTTAACTCTGGGACAGAGCTCCTACGAGCAGTACTTC.